This T cell receptor beta chain originates from a study of identical twins. Study-wide results and caveats: Insertions ran lower in abundant cord blood beta clonotypes, though not in memory repertoires. For out-of-frame alpha sequences shared by twins, low generation probability was in excess.

This clonotype was found many times. Its cognate antigen is unknown. Each CDR3 protein is one row after TCRdb ran MiXCR on the 5' RACE reads. This sample has under 400,000 distinct CDR3 sequences; approximately 10% occur once, and the top ten carry about 9.1%. Germline V CDR1 and CDR2: SEHNR, FQNEAQ (reference sequence). Trimming took off 5 bases at V and 2 bases at J, with 19 bases between the two ends. This CDR3 has 16 residues. The source material was naive T cells sorted from blood. The V and J genes are TRBV7-9 and TRBJ2-7; maybe TRBD1 (5 bases). The sequence came from a woman between 45 and 60 years old in good health. The CDR3 region has the DNA TGTGCCAGCAGCGCCACCCATCAGGGTAACCCCTACGAGCAGTACGTC. Translating gives CASSATHQGNPYEQYV.